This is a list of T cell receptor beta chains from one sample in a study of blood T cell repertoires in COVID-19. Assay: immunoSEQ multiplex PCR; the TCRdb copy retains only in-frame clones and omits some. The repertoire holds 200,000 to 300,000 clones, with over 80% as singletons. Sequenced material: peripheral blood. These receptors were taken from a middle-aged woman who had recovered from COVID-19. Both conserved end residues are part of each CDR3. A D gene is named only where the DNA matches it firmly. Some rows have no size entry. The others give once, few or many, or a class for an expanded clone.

TGTGCCAGCAGCAAGGGTGGAAAGGACAGGGGGCCGGATCAGCCCCAGCATTTT CASSKGGKDRGPDQPQHF TRBV21-1 . TRBJ1-5 few 18
TGTGCCAGCAGTCCCGACAGGGCCCAAGCTTTCTTT CASSPDRAQAFF TRBV27 TRBD1 TRBJ1-1 . 12
TGTGCCAGCAGTACCCCCGGGGTATACAATGAGCAGTTCTTC CASSTPGVYNEQFF TRBV28 . TRBJ2-1 . 14
TGTGCCAGCAGCTTAGCGGCTGTGCAGCCCCAGCATTTT CASSLAAVQPQHF TRBV7-8 . TRBJ1-5 few 13
TGTGCCAGCACGGGGGGTGGCACTGAAGCTTTCTTT CASTGGGTEAFF TRBV2 . TRBJ1-1 . 12
TGCGCCAGCAGCCAAGAAACGCGCAACAGGGGTGTTTTGGGGCTCTCTGGAAACACCATATATTTT CASSQETRNRGVLGLSGNTIYF TRBV4-3 TRBD1 TRBJ1-3 . 22
TGTGCCAGTAGTATGGGGGACAGACCTAACTATGGCTACACCTTC CASSMGDRPNYGYTF TRBV19 TRBD1 TRBJ1-2 . 15
TGTGCCAGCAGCGGGACTAGCCCTGAGCAGTTCTTC CASSGTSPEQFF TRBV12-3/TRBV12-4 TRBD2 TRBJ2-1 . 12
TGTGCCAGCAGCTCCGGGACAGGGTTTCTTCATGGCTACACCTTC CASSSGTGFLHGYTF TRBV11-2 TRBD1 TRBJ1-2 . 15
TGTGCCAGCAGTTCAAGGTGGAGCACCGGGGAGCTGTTTTTT CASSSRWSTGELFF TRBV27 . TRBJ2-2 few 14
TGTGCCAGCACCCTATCTCTGACGGGTATTTTGAACACTGAAGCTTTCTTT CASTLSLTGILNTEAFF TRBV3-1/TRBV3-2 . TRBJ1-1 once 17
TGTGCCAGCAGCCCGGGCCTAGCGGGGGACCTTGGAGAGACCCAGTACTTC CASSPGLAGDLGETQYF TRBV5-6 TRBD2 TRBJ2-5 . 17
TGTGCCAGCAGCTTCGCGGGTAACACTGAAGCTTTCTTT CASSFAGNTEAFF TRBV7-9 . TRBJ1-1 . 13
TGTGCCAGCAGCCGTCTACTAGCGGGGGATGAGCAGTTCTTC CASSRLLAGDEQFF TRBV7-2 TRBD2 TRBJ2-1 . 14
TGTGCCAGCAGTGCACTAGGGGGGACTAGCGGCAATGAGCAGTTCTTC CASSALGGTSGNEQFF TRBV25-1 TRBD2 TRBJ2-1 . 16
TGTGCCAGCACCCTCGGGGGGACAGGGGGCAACGAGCAGTACTTC CASTLGGTGGNEQYF TRBV7-6 TRBD1 TRBJ2-7 . 15
TGTGCCAGCAGTTATGGGGACAGACACGATGGCTACACCTTC CASSYGDRHDGYTF TRBV6-6 TRBD1 TRBJ1-2 . 14
TGTGCCAGCAGAGAAAGGACAGGGAACACAGATACGCAGTATTTT CASRERTGNTDTQYF TRBV2 TRBD1 TRBJ2-3 . 15
TGTGCCAGCAGACTTTGGGCAGGGGATACCTACGAGCAGTACTTC CASRLWAGDTYEQYF TRBV7-2 . TRBJ2-7 . 15
TGTGCCAGCAGCGAACAGGGGGCGTTCTATGGCTACACCTTC CASSEQGAFYGYTF TRBV13 TRBD1 TRBJ1-2 . 14
TGTGCCAGCAGCTCCTCCCGGGACAGGGTAGAGACCCAGTACTTC CASSSSRDRVETQYF TRBV7-9 TRBD1 TRBJ2-5 . 15
TGTGCCAGCAGCTTGACAGGGGATGGCTACACCTTC CASSLTGDGYTF TRBV7-9 TRBD1 TRBJ1-2 . 12
TGTGCCAGCGGGGGACACTCCTACACCGGGGAGCTGTTTTTT CASGGHSYTGELFF TRBV27 . TRBJ2-2 . 14
TGTGCCAGCAGCCCCCATCCGGGGGTCCTCAATCAGCCCCAGCATTTT CASSPHPGVLNQPQHF TRBV21-1 . TRBJ1-5 . 16
TGCAGCGTACAGGGGGCGAGTGGCTACACCTTC CSVQGASGYTF TRBV29-1 TRBD1 TRBJ1-2 . 11
TGCGCCAGCAGCCAAGAACTACGGGGGGGCGGTATAGATACGCAGTATTTT CASSQELRGGGIDTQYF TRBV4-3 TRBD2 TRBJ2-3 . 17
TGTGCCAGCAGCTTAGTTCCTGGTGGGCCCTATGGCTACACCTTC CASSLVPGGPYGYTF TRBV7-2 . TRBJ1-2 . 15
TGTGCCAGCTGGGGACTAGCGGTTTACAATGAGCAGTTCTTC CASWGLAVYNEQFF TRBV27 TRBD2 TRBJ2-1 . 14
TGCGCCAGCAGCTTGAGCAGGGGGCGCGGAGGCACTGAAGCTTTCTTT CASSLSRGRGGTEAFF TRBV5-1 TRBD1 TRBJ1-1 . 16
TGTGCCAGCAGCCCTGGACAGGGAGGAGGGAACACTGAAGCTTTCTTT CASSPGQGGGNTEAFF TRBV7-6 TRBD1 TRBJ1-1 . 16
TGTGCCAGCAGTGGTACAGGCTACACTGAAGCTTTCTTT CASSGTGYTEAFF TRBV2 . TRBJ1-1 . 13
TGTGCCATCGGTTCAGACAGAGGCTACACCTTC CAIGSDRGYTF TRBV10-3 . TRBJ1-2 . 11
TGTGCCAGCAGAGACGGGACAGCTAACTATGGCTACACCTTC CASRDGTANYGYTF TRBV2 TRBD1 TRBJ1-2 . 14
TGTGCCAGCAGCCCCCTGGGAGGGACAGGGGGTCAAGAGACCCAGTACTTC CASSPLGGTGGQETQYF TRBV5-6 TRBD1 TRBJ2-5 . 17
TGTGCCAGTAGTAGCAGGGTCACTGAAGCTTTCTTT CASSSRVTEAFF TRBV19 . TRBJ1-1 . 12
TGTGCCAGCAGTACGTACAGGACGAACTATGGCTACACCTTC CASSTYRTNYGYTF TRBV6-5 . TRBJ1-2 . 14
TGTGCCAGCAGTCCACAGGGTAACAATCAGCCCCAGCATTTT CASSPQGNNQPQHF TRBV7-9 . TRBJ1-5 . 14
TGTGCCAGCAGCTTTTTGGGGGCGGGTAATGAAAAACTGTTTTTT CASSFLGAGNEKLFF TRBV5-6 . TRBJ1-4 . 15
TGTGCCAGCACCGGGACTGTCTTCTCCTACGAGCAGTACTTC CASTGTVFSYEQYF TRBV2 . TRBJ2-7 . 14
TGTGCCAGCAGTTTATCGGCAGGCTGGGTGACTGAAGCTTTCTTT CASSLSAGWVTEAFF TRBV27 . TRBJ1-1 . 15
TGTGCCAGCAGTCTGAAACCCCCCCAGCGGGGGGGCCAAGAGACCCAGTACTTC CASSLKPPQRGGQETQYF TRBV27 TRBD2 TRBJ2-5 . 18
TGCGCCAGCAGCTCCGTGCTGGGACAGGGGACTAACACTGAAGCTTTCTTT CASSSVLGQGTNTEAFF TRBV5-1 TRBD1 TRBJ1-1 . 17
TGCGCCAGCAGCCCTGAGTGGGCCATGAACACTGAAGCTTTCTTT CASSPEWAMNTEAFF TRBV5-1 . TRBJ1-1 . 15
TGCGCCAGCAGCCACTACTCCGGGACTAGCGGGGGGGCATGGGAGACCCAGTACTTC CASSHYSGTSGGAWETQYF TRBV4-1 TRBD2 TRBJ2-5 . 19
TGTGCCAGCAGTCCCAGGACTAGCAGGGGTGGTTCCTACAATGAGCAGTTCTTC CASSPRTSRGGSYNEQFF TRBV6-2/TRBV6-3 TRBD2 TRBJ2-1 . 18
TGCGCCAGCAGCTTGTGGGCAGATACTCAAGAGACCCAGTACTTC CASSLWADTQETQYF TRBV5-1 . TRBJ2-5 . 15
TGCGCCAGCAGCCTTCAAGGGGCTTCGGAAAAACTGTTTTTT CASSLQGASEKLFF TRBV5-1 . TRBJ1-4 . 14
TGTGCCAGCAGCGTGGCTGGACACACAGATACGCAGTATTTT CASSVAGHTDTQYF TRBV9 . TRBJ2-3 . 14
TGTGCCAGCAGTAAACCGACAGGGGAGAATTCACCCCTCCACTTT CASSKPTGENSPLHF TRBV27 TRBD1 TRBJ1-6 . 15
TGTGCCAGCAGCAGACAGGGCAATCAGCCCCAGCATTTT CASSRQGNQPQHF TRBV7-2 . TRBJ1-5 . 13
TGTGCCAGCAGCTTGAATTATGGTGGGCATCCTGAAGCTTTCTTT CASSLNYGGHPEAFF TRBV5-5 . TRBJ1-1 . 15
TGTGCCAGCAGTGATGTGGCAGGGGGAACGGTTTACTACGAGCAGTACTTC CASSDVAGGTVYYEQYF TRBV25-1 TRBD1 TRBJ2-7 . 17
TGTGCCAGCAGTTATCAGGGGGTGGGGGCCATATATTTT CASSYQGVGAIYF TRBV6-6 TRBD1 TRBJ1-3 . 13
TGTGCCAGCCAACAGCAGGGGAGCAATCAGCCCCAGCATTTT CASQQQGSNQPQHF TRBV18 . TRBJ1-5 . 14
TGTGCCAGCAGCGTAGTGGGGACAACCTCAGTCACTGAAGCTTTCTTT CASSVVGTTSVTEAFF TRBV9 . TRBJ1-1 . 16
TGTGCCAGCAGCCCGTGGACAGCGCCCGCTAACTATGGCTACACCTTC CASSPWTAPANYGYTF TRBV9 . TRBJ1-2 . 16
TGCGCCAGCAGTGACAGGAATCTGAACACTGAAGCTTTCTTT CASSDRNLNTEAFF TRBV10-1 . TRBJ1-1 . 14
TGTGCCAGCAGCCCCGGGTTTAGCAATCAGCCCCAGCATTTT CASSPGFSNQPQHF TRBV11-2 . TRBJ1-5 . 14